This entry is about one T cell receptor (beta chain). The antigen is unknown. TCRdb's copy holds only in-frame clones and misses some; the assay was immunoSEQ multiplex PCR. Found here are approximately 58,000 clones, more than 75% of them singletons; the top ten hold less than 2.5%. This specimen comes from a study of OX40 agonist ivuxolimab in advanced cancers. The overall study: Every 2 weeks, patients got intravenous ivuxolimab at one of six dose levels (0.01-10 mg/kg). Subjects had a mean age of about 60 years, with a range of roughly 23 to 79; around 83% were male.

V was shortened by 1 base and J by 4 bases, with 13 bases between the two germline ends. Germline V gene data show CDR1 as SGHTA and CDR2 as FQGTGA. There are 15 residues in the CDR3. Whole-study findings and limits: In general, CD8+ T cells held more expanded clones than CD4+ did, on average.

The gene calls are TRBV7-3 and TRBJ2-5; D tentatively fits TRBD1 or TRBD2 (6 bases each). The material sequenced was CD4+ or CD8+ T cells sorted from blood, taken in a trial of the OX40 agonist ivuxolimab. The receptor's source is an adult with an advanced solid tumor such as melanoma, head and neck, liver or kidney cancer. The CDR3 spells CASSLIGGQGETQYF. CDR3 bases: TGTGCCAGCAGCTTAATAGGGGGGCAGGGAGAGACCCAGTACTTC.